The 3 T cell receptor beta chains presented below share a single source sample, sequenced in a study of tissue T cells after allogeneic stem cell transplantation. Time point given: mouse harvest day 7 after allogeneic transplant. Each mouse received 10^7 T-cell-depleted marrow cells plus 10^6 splenic CD5+ T cells by tail vein. Measured with immunoSEQ multiplex PCR; TCRdb has only the in-frame clones, and not every one. The sample holds 8,500 to 9,000 clones; 35% to 55% are singletons and the top ten take 1.5%. Source material: skin. Receptor source: a female BALB/c mouse given C57BL/6 T cells with graft-versus-host disease after an allogeneic hematopoietic cell transplant.

In this sample, this clone turned up a few times. Any gene name here is a mouse gene name. The read terminates 1 residue before the CDR3 end, so the remaining end is supplied by the germline J gene. V and J are TRBV26 and TRBJ2-4; possible D gene TRBD1, 6 bases. Looked up from germline, CDR1 is KGHPV and CDR2 is FQNQEV (reference sequence). The CDR3 is made up of 13 amino acids. The V end was cut by 6 bases, the J end by 1 base, with 8 bases between. The CDR3 DNA, read in part, is TGTGCCAGCAGCCGACAGGGTCAAAACACCTTGTAC. Protein sequence: CASSRQGQNTLY. The CDR3 as a whole reads CASSRQGQNTLYF.

This clone was recorded a few times. Gene names and germline match the mouse. The read halts 1 residue ahead of the CDR3 end, with the missing end drawn from the germline J gene. The J gene is TRBJ1-3, the V gene TRBV26; 7 bases match TRBD1. Trimming at V came to 6 bases and at J to 4 bases, leaving 3 bases not matched to a gene. The CDR3 covers 13 residues. Germline values: CDR1 KGHPV, CDR2 FQNQEV (reference sequence). The CDR3 DNA, read in part, is TGTGCCAGCAGGACAGGGTCGGGAAATACGCTCTAT. This encodes CASRTGSGNTLY. From start to end, the CDR3 is CASRTGSGNTLYF.

This clone was seen a few times. Genes and germline are mouse. The read terminates 1 residue ahead of where the CDR3 ends, so the germline J gene completes it. V gene TRBV19 combines with J gene TRBJ1-3; 9 bases agree with TRBD1. V gave up 6 bases and J gave up 1 base; unmatched junction bases: 2. This CDR3 spans 14 amino acids. Germline CDR1 FNHDT, CDR2 SITEND (reference sequence). CDR3 residues: CASTDRGSGNTLYF. The sequenced CDR3 bases are TGTGCCAGCACCGACAGGGGGTCTGGAAATACGCTCTAT.